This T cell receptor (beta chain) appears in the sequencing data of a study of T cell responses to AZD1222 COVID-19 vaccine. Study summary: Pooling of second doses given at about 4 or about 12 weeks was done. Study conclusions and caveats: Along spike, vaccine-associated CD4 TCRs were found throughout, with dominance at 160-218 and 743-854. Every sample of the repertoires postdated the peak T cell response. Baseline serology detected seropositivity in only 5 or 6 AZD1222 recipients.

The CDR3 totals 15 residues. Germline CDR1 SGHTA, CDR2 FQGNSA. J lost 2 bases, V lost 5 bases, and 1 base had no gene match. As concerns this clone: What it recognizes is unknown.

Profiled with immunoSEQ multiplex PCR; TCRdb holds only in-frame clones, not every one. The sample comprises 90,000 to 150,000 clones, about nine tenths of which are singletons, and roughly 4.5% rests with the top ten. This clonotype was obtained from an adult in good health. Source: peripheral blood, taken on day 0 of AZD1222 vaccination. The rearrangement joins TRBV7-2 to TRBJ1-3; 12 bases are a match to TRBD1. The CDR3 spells CASSRDRGPGNTIYF. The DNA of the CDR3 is TGTGCCAGCAGCCGGGACAGGGGGCCTGGAAACACCATATATTTT.